This T cell receptor (beta chain) was sequenced in a study of regulatory dendritic cells for organ transplantation. The study, taken as a whole, reports: Mature dendritic cells appeared to drive more memory CD8+ clonal expansion than regulatory ones. Alloreactive memory CD8+ T cell pools varied considerably between individuals. Naive CD4+ and CD8+ repertoires were highly diverse; memory CD8+ was most oligoclonal.

In the case of this clone: Antigen: not known.

Clones were sequenced by immunoSEQ multiplex PCR, and TCRdb holds only the in-frame ones, with some missing. The table lists about 28,000 clones, roughly four fifths of them singletons. CDR1 SGHRS and CDR2 YFSETQ come from the germline V gene. V lost 0 bases, J lost 6 bases, and 7 bases lay in between. CDR3 length: 14 amino acids. The chain recombines TRBV5-1 with TRBJ1-6; D might be TRBD1 (6 bases). This receptor was identified in a human donor in good health. Input material: naive CD4+ T cells from blood. The subset was: CD45RA+ naive T cells. In DNA, the CDR3 is TGCGCCAGCAGCTTGGGGACAGCTAATTCACCCCTCCACTTT. Its translation: CASSLGTANSPLHF. Supplemented by reference TRBV5-1 and TRBJ1-6, the full variable domain reads KAGVTQTPRYLIKTRGQQVTLSCSPISGHRSVSWYQQTPGQGLQFLFEYFSETQRNKGNFPGRFSGRQFSNSRSEMNVSTLELGDSALYLCASSLGTANSPLHFGNGTRLTVT.